The 21 T cell receptor beta chains listed next were all sequenced from one sample in a study of T cells in Graves' hyperthyroidism and ophthalmopathy. Authors of the study amplified TCR beta CDR3 regions from RNA transcripts. The TCR CDR3 first-round RT-PCR relied on the HTBI primer set. TCRdb independently ran MiXCR on the multiplex PCR reads; one entry per CDR3 protein. The data show about 560,000 distinct CDR3 sequences, with 14% seen just once and around 14% held by the top ten. The specimen sequenced was blood. These receptors came from a woman aged 35 to 49 with Graves' hyperthyroidism.

This clonotype was counted ten times or more. The gene calls are TRBV3-1 and TRBJ2-7, with D unclear. Germline V gene sequence: CDR1 LGHDT, CDR2 YNNKEL (reference sequence). The V and J ends lost 0 bases and 2 bases respectively, with 8 bases between them. The CDR3 extends over 14 amino acids. The CDR3 protein is CASSQDQQAYEQYF. CDR3 DNA: TGTGCCAGCAGCCAAGACCAGCAAGCCTACGAGCAGTACTTC.

Concerning this clonotype: This may come from a read error, since a much larger clone is one base off. V gene TRBV3-1 combines with J gene TRBJ1-5; 7 bases fit TRBD1. J lost 4 bases, V lost 7 bases, and 13 bases had no gene match. The CDR3 is made up of 16 amino acids. Germline CDR1 and CDR2: LGHDT and YNNKEL (reference sequence). Here the CDR3 reads CASNQTGTVKNQPQHF. DNA of the CDR3: TGTGCCAGCAACCAGACCGGGACAGTGAAGAATCAGCCCCAGCATTTT.

This clonotype was seen only a few times. The rearrangement uses TRBV20-1 and TRBJ1-5, with D unresolved. The V and J ends lost 3 bases and 0 bases respectively, with 15 bases between them. Germline V lookup: CDR1 DFQATT, CDR2 SNEGSKA (reference sequence). CDR3 size: 16 residues. CDR3 in amino acids: CSASDQDLYSNQPQHF. The CDR3 DNA is TGCAGTGCTAGTGACCAGGACCTTTATAGCAATCAGCCCCAGCATTTT.

This clonotype was detected many times. J is TRBJ2-5 and V is TRBV2; 7 bases match TRBD1. This CDR3 comprises 14 residues. Germline CDR1 and CDR2: SNHLY and FYNNEI. The V segment lost 8 bases and the J segment 5 bases; nucleotides outside the gene matches: 11. This CDR3 reads CASSDRVFQETQYF. DNA for the CDR3: TGTGCCAGCTCTGACAGGGTGTTTCAGGAGACCCAGTACTTC.

This clonotype was counted at least ten times. The V call is TRBV6-1, the J call TRBJ2-3, with D possibly TRBD1 on 6 matching bases. The ends were cut back, 3 bases at V and 2 bases at J, with 15 bases in the middle. The length of the CDR3 is 16 residues. The germline CDR1 and CDR2 sequences are MNHNS and SASEGT. The DNA of the CDR3 is TGTGCCAGCAGTGAGGACGGCAGGGGTCCCACAGATACGCAGTATTTT. Protein product: CASSEDGRGPTDTQYF.

At least ten counts were recorded for this clonotype. The rearrangement links TRBV11-2 to TRBJ1-4; D is ambiguous. This CDR3 comprises 15 residues. Germline loops: CDR1 SGHAT, CDR2 FQNNGV. Trimming removed 5 bases at V and 6 bases at J, with 16 bases between. The CDR3 nucleotides are TGTGCCAGCAGCGTGGGGTGGGTTTCGCATGAAAAACTGTTTTTT. This translates into CASSVGWVSHEKLFF.

This clonotype was seen a few times. V usage is TRBV7-9 and J usage is TRBJ2-7, with D maybe TRBD2 (6 bases). The germline V gene encodes CDR1 SEHNR and CDR2 FQNEAQ (reference sequence). The CDR3 has 13 residues. V was cut by 2 bases and J by 6 bases, with 11 bases left in between. The CDR3, as DNA: TGTGCCAGCAGCTTAAGCGGGCTGGGCGAGCAGTACTTC. It translates to CASSLSGLGEQYF.

This clonotype was seen repeatedly, ten times or more. The V and J genes are TRBV11-1 and TRBJ2-1; TRBD2 aligns across 13 bases. Germline loops: CDR1 SGHAT, CDR2 FQDESV (reference sequence). CDR3 length: 16 amino acids. The J segment lost 4 bases and the V segment lost 5 bases, leaving 5 bases of the junction unmatched. For the CDR3, the DNA is TGTGCCAGCAGCATACTAGCGGGAGGGCTATACAATGAGCAGTTCTTC. Translation gives CASSILAGGLYNEQFF.

This clonotype was observed at least ten times. The genes are TRBV3-1 and TRBJ2-3; 12 bases are shared with TRBD2. The germline gives CDR1 LGHDT, CDR2 YNNKEL (reference sequence). The CDR3 extends over 19 amino acids. The trim removed 0 bases at V and 0 bases at J, leaving 7 bases unmatched. CDR3 nucleotides: TGTGCCAGCAGCCAAGATGGGGGACTAGCGGGCCCTAGCACAGATACGCAGTATTTT. Its translation is CASSQDGGLAGPSTDTQYF.

This clonotype was observed a handful of times. The chain is built from TRBV6-6 and TRBJ1-5; D unclear. CDR1 and CDR2 from the germline V gene are MNHNY and SVGAGI (reference sequence). This CDR3 contains 15 residues. Trimming shortened V by 0 bases and J by 2 bases, and 8 bases separated the two germline ends. The CDR3 nucleotides read TGTGCCAGCAGTTACTCGTGGCAGGGCAATCAGCCCCAGCATTTT. Its translation: CASSYSWQGNQPQHF.

This clonotype showed up many times. The chain couples TRBV28 to TRBJ2-7, with 7 bases identical to TRBD1. Losses at the gene ends were 4 bases for V and 1 base for J; bases not matched to a gene: 13. Germline CDR1 MDHEN, CDR2 SYDVKM. The CDR3 sequence is 17 residues long. The CDR3 DNA is TGTGCCAGCAGTTCCCCCCCTCGGACAGGCCTTTCCTACGAGCAGTACTTC. Its protein is CASSSPPRTGLSYEQYF.

At least ten counts were recorded for this clonotype. The CDR3 DNA is TGCGCCAGCAGCTCCCCGAGCGGGCCCAATGAGCAGTTCTTC. Protein sequence: CASSSPSGPNEQFF. The gene calls are TRBV5-1 and TRBJ2-1, with D perhaps matching TRBD2 (6 bases). This CDR3 spans 14 amino acids. Per the germline V gene, CDR1 is SGHRS and CDR2 is YFSETQ. The V and J ends lost 3 bases and 6 bases respectively, with 13 bases between them.

This clonotype has ten or more counts. This chain links TRBV10-3 with TRBJ1-1; D is uncertain. Germline CDR1 is ENHRY and CDR2 is SYGVKD. The V end lost 0 bases, the J end lost 5 bases, and 10 bases lay between the germline ends. The length of the CDR3 is 14 residues. The CDR3 DNA sequence: TGTGCCATCAGTGAGTCGGAGTGGAATACTGAAGCTTTCTTT. Encoded protein: CAISESEWNTEAFF.

The J gene is TRBJ2-1, the V gene TRBV12-3 or TRBV12-4; TRBD1 or TRBD2 may be the D gene (5 bases each). Between the trimmed V and J ends, which lost 5 bases and 3 bases, there was a span of 14 bases. This CDR3 has 15 residues. The CDR3 DNA follows: TGTGCCAGCAGTCCCCGGGACCCGAACTACAATGAGCAGTTCTTC. It translates to CASSPRDPNYNEQFF.

With respect to this clonotype: Sequence at one end of the junction differs from germline and may be a read error. This rearrangement joins TRBV18 to TRBJ2-3, with 10 bases lining up with TRBD1. This CDR3 is 15 amino acids long. Germline V lookup: CDR1 KGHSH, CDR2 LQKENI. This CDR3 is CVSSPGQGFTDTQYF. CDR3 bases: TGTGTCAGCTCACCGGGACAGGGGTTCACAGATACGCAGTATTTT.

The chain couples TRBV30 to TRBJ2-1, with 9 bases that match TRBD2. Germline trimming cut 4 bases from V and 2 bases from J; bases unmatched to any gene: 0. Germline assignment: CDR1 GTSNPN and CDR2 SVGIG (reference sequence). There are 13 residues in the CDR3. The chain's CDR3 is CAWTSGTYNEQFF. The CDR3 region has the DNA TGTGCCTGGACTAGCGGGACCTACAATGAGCAGTTCTTC.

This clonotype was detected many times. This chain connects TRBV7-2 to TRBJ1-1; maybe TRBD1 (6 bases). The CDR3 contains 16 residues. Germline V gene lookup returns CDR1 SGHTA and CDR2 FQGNSA. Between the trimmed V and J ends, which lost 2 bases and 1 base, there was a span of 14 bases. The DNA for the CDR3 is TGTGCCAGCAGCTTACTTCCCGACAGGAAGAACACTGAAGCTTTCTTT. This gives the protein CASSLLPDRKNTEAFF.

The sample holds many counts of this clonotype. This chain uses TRBV12-5 with TRBJ1-1; D is ambiguous. Germline CDR1 is LGHNT and CDR2 is FRNRAP. This CDR3 spans 15 amino acids. Trimming pared 0 bases from V and 4 bases from J, leaving 12 bases between. The CDR3 protein is CASGLVSGKSTEAFF. The CDR3 coding sequence is TGTGCTAGTGGTTTGGTCTCGGGGAAATCCACTGAAGCTTTCTTT.

This clonotype was counted ten times or more. The chain couples TRBV28 to TRBJ2-7, with unresolved D. CDR3 length: 11 residues. Germline V gives CDR1 MDHEN, CDR2 SYDVKM. V lost 4 bases to trimming and J lost 6 bases, with 7 bases between them. The CDR3 is CASSSRSEQYF. CDR3 DNA sequence: TGTGCCAGCAGTTCCCGGAGCGAGCAGTACTTC. Supplemented by reference TRBV28 and TRBJ2-7, the full variable domain reads DVKVTQSSRYLVKRTGEKVFLECVQDMDHENMFWYRQDPGLGLRLIYFSYDVKMKEKGDIPEGYSVSREKKERFSLILESASTNQTSMYLCASSSRSEQYFGPGTRLTVT.

The chain couples TRBV9 to TRBJ2-1; D tentatively reads TRBD1 or TRBD2 (9 bases each). The germline gives CDR1 SGDLS, CDR2 YYNGEE. The CDR3 covers 14 residues. The ends were cut back, 2 bases at V and 10 bases at J, with 16 bases in the middle. The CDR3 coding sequence is TGTGCCAGCAGCGTTTCTAGCGGGACAGGGGAGCAGTTCTTC. Amino acid sequence: CASSVSSGTGEQFF.

Many counts were recorded for this clonotype. V usage is TRBV7-6 and J usage is TRBJ2-5, with 12 bases aligning to TRBD2. Germline V gene data show CDR1 as SGHVS and CDR2 as FNYEAQ. The CDR3 is 18 amino acids. The ends lost 0 bases at V and 2 bases at J; junction bases unmatched: 7. The CDR3 loop is CASSLAPLAGGGQETQYF. The CDR3 bases are TGTGCCAGCAGCTTAGCCCCACTAGCGGGAGGAGGGCAAGAGACCCAGTACTTC.